These 7 T cell receptor beta chains originate from one sample sequenced in a study of cytomegalovirus exposure and HLA in healthy donors (dated 2017 in TCRdb). The receptor library was made with the immunoSEQ multiplex PCR assay. For the multiplex PCR, a mixture combining 60 forward primers for TCR Vbeta segments and 13 reverse primers for TCR Jbeta segments was used. TCRdb's version of the immuneACCESS table is confined to in-frame rearrangements and falls short of the full clone set. An unresolved V gene accounts for under half of the shortfall where checked; the remainder is of unknown origin. Present in this sample are about 150,000 clones, around 75% of which were seen just once. The ten largest make up approximately 10% of the sample. The material sequenced was PBMCs. The receptors shown here come from a man aged 18 to 30 in good health and CMV-seropositive.

The chain couples TRBV27 to TRBJ2-7, with 8 nucleotides matching TRBD2. The CDR3 covers 13 residues. Per germline, CDR1 MNHEY and CDR2 SMNVEV (reference sequence). Trimming at V came to 9 bases and at J to 3 bases, leaving 7 bases not matched to a gene. CDR3 region: CARGLAGFYEQYF. CDR3 sequence (DNA): TGTGCCAGGGGGCTAGCGGGTTTCTACGAGCAGTACTTC.

The chain joins TRBV7-8 to TRBJ1-3, with 7 bases that match TRBD1. The V gene end was trimmed by 4 bases and the J gene end by 7 bases; junction bases not matched to a gene: 1. The CDR3 runs 12 residues. CDR1 and CDR2 from the germline V gene are SGHVS and FQNEAQ. The CDR3 protein is CASSSQGNTIYF. CDR3 DNA: TGTGCCAGCAGCTCACAGGGGAACACCATATATTTT. The full variable domain, in which reference TRBV7-8 and TRBJ1-3 provide the parts outside the CDR3, is GAGVSQSPRYKVAKRGQDVALRCDPISGHVSLFWYQQALGQGPEFLTYFQNEAQLDKSGLPSDRFFAERPEGSVSTLKIQRTQQEDSAVYLCASSSQGNTIYFGEGSWLTVV.

V gene TRBV19 combines with J gene TRBJ2-4; D ambiguous. CDR1 is LNHDA, CDR2 SQIVND, per germline (reference sequence). V was trimmed by 6 bases and J by 5 bases, leaving 5 bases between them. The CDR3 contains 11 residues. The CDR3 loop reads CASRQENIQYF. CDR3 bases: TGTGCCAGTAGACAAGAAAACATTCAGTACTTC.

This chain links TRBV29-1 with TRBJ2-5; D unclear. The CDR3 extends over 14 amino acids. V lost 0 bases and J 1 base, leaving 9 bases between the germline ends. Germline loops: CDR1 SQVTM, CDR2 ANQGSEA. CDR3 coding DNA: TGCAGCGTTGAAGATACGAGAAGCCAAGAGACCCAGTACTTC. Translated, it gives CSVEDTRSQETQYF.

The rearrangement links TRBV28 to TRBJ2-5; 10 bases align to TRBD2. The CDR3 spans 14 residues. With V trimmed by 2 bases and J by 5 bases, 2 bases remained unmatched. Germline CDR1 MDHEN, CDR2 SYDVKM. CDR3 region: CASSLRGLAETQYF. CDR3 nucleotide sequence: TGTGCCAGCAGTTTAAGGGGACTAGCGGAGACCCAGTACTTC.

The chain uses TRBV6-1 and TRBJ2-1, with 13 bases matching TRBD2. CDR1 is MNHNS, CDR2 SASEGT, per germline. Trimming took 4 bases from V and 7 from J; bases not matched to a gene: 4. CDR3 size: 15 residues. The CDR3 reads CASSGLAGGINEQFF. In DNA form, the CDR3 reads TGTGCCAGCAGTGGACTAGCGGGAGGCATAAATGAGCAGTTCTTC.

The chain links TRBV10-3 to TRBJ2-3; 13 bases line up with TRBD2. Germline CDR1 reads ENHRY; CDR2 reads SYGVKD. This CDR3 contains 16 residues. With V trimmed by 7 bases and J by 6 bases, 10 bases remained unmatched. CDR3 in DNA: TGTGCCATCACGAAACAACTAGCGGGAGGGCAGGATACGCAGTATTTT. Protein sequence: CAITKQLAGGQDTQYF.